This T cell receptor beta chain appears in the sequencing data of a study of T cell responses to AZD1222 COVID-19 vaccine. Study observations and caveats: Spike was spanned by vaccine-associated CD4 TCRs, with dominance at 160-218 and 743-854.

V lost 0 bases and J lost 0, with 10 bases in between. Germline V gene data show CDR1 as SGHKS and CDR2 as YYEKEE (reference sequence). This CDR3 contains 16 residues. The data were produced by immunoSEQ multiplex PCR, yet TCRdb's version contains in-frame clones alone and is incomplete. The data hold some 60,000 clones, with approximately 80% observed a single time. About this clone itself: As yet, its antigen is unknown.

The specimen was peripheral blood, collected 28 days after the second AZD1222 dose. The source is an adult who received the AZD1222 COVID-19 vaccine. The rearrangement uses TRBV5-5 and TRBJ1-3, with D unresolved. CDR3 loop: CASSLEAQVSGNTIYF. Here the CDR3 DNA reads TGTGCCAGCAGCTTGGAGGCCCAGGTCTCTGGAAACACCATATATTTT. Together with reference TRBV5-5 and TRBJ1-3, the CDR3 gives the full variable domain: DAGVTQSPTHLIKTRGQQVTLRCSPISGHKSVSWYQQVLGQGPQFIFQYYEKEERGRGNFPDRFSARQFPNYSSELNVNALLLGDSALYLCASSLEAQVSGNTIYFGEGSWLTVV.